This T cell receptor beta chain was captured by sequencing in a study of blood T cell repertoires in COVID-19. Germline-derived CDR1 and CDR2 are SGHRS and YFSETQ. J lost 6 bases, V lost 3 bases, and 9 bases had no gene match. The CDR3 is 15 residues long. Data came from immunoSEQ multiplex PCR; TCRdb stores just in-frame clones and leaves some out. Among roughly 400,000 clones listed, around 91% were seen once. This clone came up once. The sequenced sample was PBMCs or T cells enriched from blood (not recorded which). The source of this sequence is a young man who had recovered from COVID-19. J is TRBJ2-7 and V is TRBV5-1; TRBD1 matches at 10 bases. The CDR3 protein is CASSSTGTGDSEQYF. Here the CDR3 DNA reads TGCGCCAGCAGCTCAACCGGGACAGGGGATTCCGAGCAGTACTTC.